This T cell receptor (beta chain) originates from a study of cytomegalovirus exposure and HLA in healthy donors. Deletions cut 3 bases from V and 2 bases from J, with 12 bases between. The germline CDR1 and CDR2 sequences are SGDLS and YYNGEE. The CDR3 is made up of 14 amino acids. Amplification used 60 Vbeta primers and 13 Jbeta primers. Using immunoSEQ multiplex PCR, the repertoire was profiled, and TCRdb retains in-frame clones only, with some absent. The sample lists about 65,000 clones, around 80% occurring once. This chain connects TRBV9 to TRBJ2-7; D is unclear. This clonotype originated in a girl aged 5 to 17 in good health and CMV-seropositive. The source material was PBMCs. CDR3 nucleotides: TGTGCCAGCAGCGAGAGTATGAGAGCCTACGAGCAGTACTTC. This translates into CASSESMRAYEQYF.